The next 3 T cell receptor beta chains were all read from a single sample in a study of post-analysis software for immune sequencing data. Overall study findings and caveats: TRBV segments more frequent in patients than in controls numbered roughly 5 and included TRBV5-6, TRBV5-1 and TRBV20-1.

The antigens these receptors bind are not known. Unique molecular identifiers were carried by the TCR beta cDNA libraries. TCRdb re-called the PCR reads with MiXCR, one entry per CDR3 protein. The sample has 650,000 to 900,000 distinct CDR3 sequences; under 60% are singletons. The sample taken for sequencing was blood. The receptors shown here come from a girl between 5 and 17 years old with multiple sclerosis.

The genes are TRBV12-3 or TRBV12-4 and TRBJ1-1; tentative D call: TRBD1 (5 bases). V lost 3 bases, J lost 1 base, and 9 bases lay in between. This CDR3 contains 14 residues. CDR3 in amino acids: CASSLRDPNTEAFF. CDR3 DNA: TGTGCCAGCAGTTTGAGGGACCCGAACACTGAAGCTTTCTTT.

This clonotype was recorded a few times. Here the CDR3 reads CASSLVSGISYEQYF. The CDR3 DNA is TGCGCCAGCAGCTTGGTGTCAGGGATTTCCTACGAGCAGTACTTC. The chain employs TRBV5-1 and TRBJ2-7; possibly TRBD1 for D (5 bases). V was cut by 0 bases and J by 1 base, with 11 bases left in between. This CDR3 has 15 residues. The germline V gene has CDR1 SGHRS and CDR2 YFSETQ.

The chain couples TRBV29-1 to TRBJ2-3, with D maybe TRBD2 (5 bases). CDR1 SQVTM and CDR2 ANQGSEA come from the germline V gene. CDR3 size: 12 residues. V was trimmed by 3 bases and J by 9 bases, leaving 13 bases between them. CDR3 bases: TGCAGCGTTGAGGGAGAATTTGGGACGCAGTATTTT. Translating gives CSVEGEFGTQYF.